This entry describes one TCR beta chain. This entry comes from a study of T cell changes during pregnancy in multiple sclerosis. From germline, CDR1 is DFQATT and CDR2 SNEGSKA (reference sequence). The V end lost 3 bases, the J end lost 6 bases, and 7 bases lay between the germline ends. CDR3 size: 11 residues. Profiled with immunoSEQ multiplex PCR; TCRdb holds only in-frame clones, not every one. The sample has 35,000 to 40,000 clones; about 88% are singletons. V is TRBV20-1 and J is TRBJ2-3; tentative D call: TRBD2 (6 bases). The receptor was isolated from a female donor with multiple sclerosis, enrolled in a pregnancy study. This specimen consisted of CD4+ T cells from peripheral blood mononuclear cells, obtained before pregnancy. Here the CDR3 reads CSARRGDTQYF. Written as DNA, the CDR3 is TGCAGTGCTAGGCGGGGTGATACGCAGTATTTT.